Below, 24 T cell receptor beta chains from the same sample are listed, as sequenced in a study of blood T cell repertoires in COVID-19. Clones were sequenced by immunoSEQ multiplex PCR, and TCRdb holds only the in-frame ones, with some missing. The table lists 130,000 to 150,000 clones, 70% to 90% of them singletons, with around 1.3% in the top ten. Source material: PBMCs or T cells enriched from blood (not recorded which). The receptor set was obtained from a woman in her 30s with acute COVID-19.

This clone was counted once. The chain carries TRBV7-8 and TRBJ1-3; the D gene is possibly TRBD1 (6 bases). V was cut by 7 bases and J by 0 bases, with 22 bases left in between. The CDR3 contains 18 residues. Per the germline V gene, CDR1 is SGHVS and CDR2 is FQNEAQ. The CDR3 sequence is CASTITVIGGSSGNTIYF. The CDR3 region has the DNA TGTGCCAGCACAATCACCGTAATAGGGGGAAGCTCTGGAAACACCATATATTTT.

The J gene is TRBJ2-3, the V gene TRBV5-6; D is uncertain. CDR1 is SGHDT and CDR2 is YYEEEE in the germline V gene. The CDR3 extends over 11 amino acids. With 8 bases removed from V and 3 bases from J, the gap between germline ends came to 7 bases. The CDR3, as DNA: TGTGCCAGTCCTCCGACAGATACGCAGTATTTT. Residues: CASPPTDTQYF.

This clone has a handful of counts. The CDR3 nucleotides are TGTGCCACCAGTGACTCCGGGACTAGCGGGATTAATGAGCAGTTCTTC. As protein: CATSDSGTSGINEQFF. This chain links TRBV24-1 with TRBJ2-1; 13 bases match TRBD2. The junction had 6 bases not matched to a gene; V was cut back by 4 bases and J by 7 bases. Germline V gene data show CDR1 as KGHDR and CDR2 as SFDVKD. CDR3 length: 16 amino acids.

The J gene is TRBJ2-5, the V gene TRBV28, with 9 bases identical to TRBD1. Germline trimming cut 3 bases from V and 5 bases from J; bases unmatched to any gene: 7. The germline V gene has CDR1 MDHEN and CDR2 SYDVKM. The CDR3 loop spans 15 amino acids. CDR3 in amino acids: CASSFSDRGSETQYF. The CDR3 nucleotides read TGTGCCAGCAGTTTTTCGGACAGGGGTTCGGAGACCCAGTACTTC.

Written as DNA, the CDR3 is TGTGCCAGTAAGCGACAGGGGCCGACCTATGGCTACACCTTC. This sequence encodes CASKRQGPTYGYTF. V usage is TRBV19 and J usage is TRBJ1-2; TRBD1 agrees at 8 bases. Trimming removed 7 bases from V and 4 bases from J; junction bases left unmatched: 8. CDR3 length equals 14 residues. CDR1 LNHDA and CDR2 SQIVND come from the germline V gene (reference sequence).

V is TRBV6-5 and J is TRBJ2-7; maybe TRBD2 (5 bases). Trimming removed 2 bases at V and 2 bases at J, with 13 bases between. Germline V lookup: CDR1 MNHEY, CDR2 SVGAGI. The CDR3 runs to 15 residues. The CDR3 region has the DNA TGTGCCAGCAGTTACGGTTCCGGGAATCCCTACGAGCAGTACTTC. This translates into CASSYGSGNPYEQYF.

A single count supports this clone. The CDR3 region is CASDPGGDYGYTF. CDR3 DNA: TGTGCCAGTGACCCAGGGGGCGACTATGGCTACACCTTC. J is TRBJ1-2 and V is TRBV2, with 8 positions matching TRBD1. The CDR3 covers 13 residues. CDR1 is SNHLY and CDR2 is FYNNEI in the germline V gene. Trimming removed 9 bases from V and 3 bases from J; junction bases left unmatched: 6.

The V call is TRBV27, the J call TRBJ1-5; D gene uncertain. Germline CDR1 and CDR2: MNHEY and SMNVEV (reference sequence). Trimming took 2 bases from V and 6 from J, leaving 11 bases between them. The CDR3 sequence is 14 residues long. The DNA for the CDR3 is TGTGCCAGCAGTTTAGGCGACCGGGGTCAGCCCCAGCATTTT. Protein sequence: CASSLGDRGQPQHF.

The J gene is TRBJ2-7, the V gene TRBV19, with D perhaps TRBD2 (6 bases). The CDR3 covers 16 residues. Trimming pared 4 bases from V and 2 bases from J, leaving 18 bases between. Per germline, CDR1 LNHDA and CDR2 SQIVND (reference sequence). The CDR3 DNA reads as TGTGCCAGTAGTACCGGGGCGGCGGGAAATGCCTACGAGCAGTACTTC. Its translation: CASSTGAAGNAYEQYF. Drawing the rest from reference TRBV19 and TRBJ2-7, the complete variable domain is DGGITQSPKYLFRKEGQNVTLSCEQNLNHDAMYWYRQDPGQGLRLIYYSQIVNDFQKGDIAEGYSVSREKKESFPLTVTSAQKNPTAFYLCASSTGAAGNAYEQYFGPGTRLTVT.

The rearrangement links TRBV24-1 to TRBJ2-1, with TRBD2 matching 10 bases. CDR3 length equals 16 residues. J gave up 4 bases and V 3 bases, and 5 bases lay outside the gene matches. Germline V gene lookup returns CDR1 KGHDR and CDR2 SFDVKD. The CDR3 DNA reads TGTGCCACCAGTGATCCGGGGACTAGCGCTTACAATGAGCAGTTCTTC. Amino acid sequence: CATSDPGTSAYNEQFF.

The chain employs TRBV18 and TRBJ2-5, with TRBD1 matching over 7 bases. This CDR3 comprises 15 residues. With V trimmed by 0 bases and J by 4 bases, 5 bases remained unmatched. Germline V gene data show CDR1 as KGHSH and CDR2 as LQKENI. The CDR3 region has the DNA TGTGCCAGCTCACCACCGGGGTCAGGGGGAGAGACCCAGTACTTC. Amino acid sequence: CASSPPGSGGETQYF.

The chain couples TRBV28 to TRBJ2-4; the match to TRBD1 covers 8 bases. Germline trimming cut 7 bases from V and 8 bases from J; bases unmatched to any gene: 7. The CDR3 has 13 residues. CDR1 and CDR2 (germline): MDHEN, SYDVKM. CDR3 sequence: CASTRGLIDIQYF. CDR3 DNA sequence: TGTGCCAGCACCAGGGGGCTGATTGACATTCAGTACTTC.

The chain combines TRBV5-1 with TRBJ1-2, with D tentatively TRBD1 (5 bases). Germline assignment: CDR1 SGHRS and CDR2 YFSETQ. This CDR3 spans 14 amino acids. With 0 bases removed from V and 0 bases from J, the gap between germline ends came to 6 bases. Written as DNA, the CDR3 is TGCGCCAGCAGCTTGGGACAGTCTAACTATGGCTACACCTTC. Protein sequence: CASSLGQSNYGYTF.

The chain combines TRBV6-4 with TRBJ2-6; no firm D call. Germline V CDR1 and CDR2: MRHNA, SNTAGT. This CDR3 is 16 amino acids long. Deletions cut 0 bases from V and 2 bases from J, with 8 bases between. CDR3 sequence: CASSDSLVTGANVLTF. Written as DNA, the CDR3 is TGTGCCAGCAGTGACTCCCTAGTGACTGGGGCCAACGTCCTGACTTTC.

J is TRBJ1-2 and V is TRBV28; 7 bases map to TRBD1. V lost 1 base to trimming and J lost 8 bases; unmatched junction nucleotides: 4. Germline V CDR1 and CDR2: MDHEN, SYDVKM. The CDR3 is 13 residues long. In nucleotides, the CDR3 is TGTGCCAGCAGTTTATTGACAGGGTACGGCTACACCTTC. Amino acid sequence: CASSLLTGYGYTF.

The chain is built from TRBV29-1 and TRBJ2-1; 7 nucleotides match TRBD1. With 7 bases clipped from V and 9 bases from J, the junction kept 6 bases outside the gene matches. Germline V gives CDR1 SQVTM, CDR2 ANQGSEA. This CDR3 region has 11 residues. DNA of the CDR3: TGCAGCGGAGACAGGGTCGGTGAGCAGTTCTTC. This sequence encodes CSGDRVGEQFF.

The chain uses TRBV7-9 and TRBJ2-7; D is unclear. The CDR3 runs 15 residues. The V end was cut by 2 bases, the J end by 0 bases, with 11 bases between. CDR1 SEHNR and CDR2 FQNEAQ come from the germline V gene (reference sequence). CDR3 DNA sequence: TGTGCCAGCAGCTTACACGGGTCTAGCTCCTACGAGCAGTACTTC. Translating it yields CASSLHGSSSYEQYF. Drawing the rest from reference TRBV7-9 and TRBJ2-7, the complete variable domain is DTGVSQNPRHKITKRGQNVTFRCDPISEHNRLYWYRQTLGQGPEFLTYFQNEAQLEKSRLLSDRFSAERPKGSFSTLEIQRTEQGDSAMYLCASSLHGSSSYEQYFGPGTRLTVT.

About this clone itself: Other DNA variants within this sample encode the same CDR3. The rearrangement joins TRBV6-2 or TRBV6-3 to TRBJ1-6; D is undetermined. Germline-derived CDR1 and CDR2 are MNHEY and SVGEGT. V was shortened by 5 bases and J by 0 bases, with 8 bases between the two germline ends. The CDR3 runs to 15 residues. CDR3: CASSERSSYNSPLHF. CDR3 bases: TGTGCCAGCAGTGAGAGGAGCTCCTATAATTCACCCCTCCACTTT.

The chain joins TRBV9 to TRBJ2-1; 10 bases map to TRBD2. Trimming took 0 bases from V and 7 from J; bases not matched to a gene: 4. Looked up from germline, CDR1 is SGDLS and CDR2 is YYNGEE. The CDR3 loop spans 15 amino acids. DNA for the CDR3: TGTGCCAGCAGCGTAGCGCTAGCGGGAGCGAATGAGCAGTTCTTC. Its translation is CASSVALAGANEQFF.

Only one count was recorded for this clone. The chain has TRBV5-1 and TRBJ1-5; possible D gene TRBD1, 5 bases. The CDR3 length is 16 residues. Trimming cost V 5 bases and J 0 bases, with 15 bases left between them. From germline, CDR1 is SGHRS and CDR2 YFSETQ. The CDR3 loop is CASSLLGGDSNQPQHF. CDR3 nucleotide sequence: TGCGCCAGCAGTTTATTGGGGGGAGATAGCAATCAGCCCCAGCATTTT.

The chain recombines TRBV2 with TRBJ2-5, with 9 positions matching TRBD1. J was trimmed by 4 bases and V by 10 bases; bases with no gene match: 4. The CDR3 covers 12 residues. From germline, CDR1 is SNHLY and CDR2 FYNNEI. The DNA for the CDR3 is TGTGCCACCGACAGGGGGGGAGAGACCCAGTACTTC. Encoded protein: CATDRGGETQYF.

V is TRBV7-9 and J is TRBJ1-1; 10 bases line up with TRBD1. The CDR3 has 15 residues. The V and J ends lost 6 bases and 3 bases, in that order; junction bases with no gene match: 7. Germline V gene data show CDR1 as SEHNR and CDR2 as FQNEAQ (reference sequence). CDR3 sequence: CASRDTGQGYTEAFF. The CDR3 DNA reads as TGTGCCAGCAGAGACACGGGACAGGGGTACACTGAAGCTTTCTTT.

The chain combines TRBV28 with TRBJ1-1, with 7 positions matching TRBD1. Germline lookup yields CDR1 MDHEN and CDR2 SYDVKM. J lost 1 base, V lost 6 bases, and 11 bases had no gene match. This CDR3 contains 16 residues. As DNA, the CDR3 is TGTGCCAGCAGACCGGGACAGCATATTCCGAACACTGAAGCTTTCTTT. As protein: CASRPGQHIPNTEAFF.

CDR3 sequence reads: CASRSTGGINTIYF. In DNA form, the CDR3 reads TGTGCCAGTCGCTCCACAGGGGGCATAAACACCATATATTTT. This chain connects TRBV18 to TRBJ1-3; TRBD1 aligns across 9 bases. Germline V gene sequence: CDR1 KGHSH, CDR2 LQKENI. The CDR3 covers 14 residues. Unmatched junction bases numbered 9, after V lost 9 bases and J lost 6 bases.